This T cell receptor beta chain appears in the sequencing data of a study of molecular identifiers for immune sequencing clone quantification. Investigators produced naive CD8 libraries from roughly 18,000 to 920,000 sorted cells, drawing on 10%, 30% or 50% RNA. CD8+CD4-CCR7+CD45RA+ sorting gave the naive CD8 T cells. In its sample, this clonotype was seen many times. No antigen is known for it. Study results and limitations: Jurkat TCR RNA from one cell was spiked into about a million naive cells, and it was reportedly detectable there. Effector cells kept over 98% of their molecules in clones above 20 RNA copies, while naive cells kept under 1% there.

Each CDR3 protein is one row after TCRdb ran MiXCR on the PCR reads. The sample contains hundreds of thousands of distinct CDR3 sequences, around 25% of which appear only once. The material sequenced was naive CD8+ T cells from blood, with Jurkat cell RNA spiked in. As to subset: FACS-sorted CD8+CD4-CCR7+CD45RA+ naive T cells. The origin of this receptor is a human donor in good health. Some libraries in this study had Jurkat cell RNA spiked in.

The CDR3 sequence is CASRSGTGGDEQYF. CDR3 sequence (DNA): TGTGCCAGCAGGTCCGGGACAGGGGGGGACGAGCAGTACTTC. The chain couples TRBV5-8 to TRBJ2-7; 11 bases are shared with TRBD1. J gave up 5 bases and V 5 bases, and 6 bases lay outside the gene matches. CDR3 length: 14 residues. Germline V gene sequence: CDR1 SGHTS, CDR2 YDEGEE.